The 19 T cell receptor beta chains below come from one sample, sequenced in a study of post-analysis software for immune sequencing data. Overall study results and limits: In patients, five TRBV segments were more frequent than in controls, with TRBV5-6, TRBV5-1 and TRBV20-1 among them.

cDNA libraries of TCR beta carried unique molecular identifiers. TCRdb analysed the PCR reads with MiXCR anew, one entry per CDR3 protein. The table shows over 300,000 distinct CDR3 sequences, with around a third occurring only once. No antigens are known for them. Material for sequencing was blood. These receptors all come from a girl aged 5 to 17 with multiple sclerosis.

This clonotype was observed a handful of times. This sequence joins TRBV4-1 and TRBJ2-5, with D possibly matching TRBD2 (6 bases). This CDR3 spans 13 amino acids. Between the trimmed V and J ends, which lost 8 bases and 5 bases, there was a span of 15 bases. Germline-derived CDR1 and CDR2 are MGHRA and YSYEKL. The CDR3 sequence: CASCPEGTETQYF. As DNA, the CDR3 is TGCGCCAGCTGCCCGGAGGGAACTGAGACCCAGTACTTC.

The chain carries TRBV7-9 and TRBJ1-5; D gene unclear. V was trimmed by 5 bases and J by 5 bases, leaving 22 bases between them. The CDR3 spans 17 residues. Germline CDR1 reads SEHNR; CDR2 reads FQNEAQ (reference sequence). CDR3 DNA: TGTGCCAGCAGCCTCCAAAGGCCAGGAAGAATGGATCAGCCCCAGCATTTT. Amino acids: CASSLQRPGRMDQPQHF. Full variable domain (missing parts from reference TRBV7-9 and TRBJ1-5): DTGVSQNPRHKITKRGQNVTFRCDPISEHNRLYWYRQTLGQGPEFLTYFQNEAQLEKSRLLSDRFSAERPKGSFSTLEIQRTEQGDSAMYLCASSLQRPGRMDQPQHFGDGTRLSIL.

Concerning this clonotype: One end of the junction does not line up with germline, which may come from a read error. V and J are TRBV12-3 or TRBV12-4 and TRBJ2-3, with a possible D match to TRBD2 (7 bases). The CDR3 sequence is 18 residues long. Here the CDR3 DNA reads TGTGCCAGCAGTTTAGGTCTTGTCGGGGGGCTGAGCACAGATGCGCAGTATTTT. Translating gives CASSLGLVGGLSTDAQYF.

This clonotype was counted a few times. The rearrangement links TRBV7-9 to TRBJ1-2; D is unresolved. The CDR3 totals 15 residues. V gave up 2 bases and J gave up 0 bases, with 10 bases separating them. In germline, CDR1 is SEHNR, CDR2 FQNEAQ (reference sequence). CDR3 protein: CASSLKELANYGYTF. The DNA of the CDR3 is TGTGCCAGCAGCTTAAAAGAGTTAGCTAACTATGGCTACACCTTC.

The chain employs TRBV28 and TRBJ2-7; D perhaps matches TRBD2 (5 bases). The DNA end is a closer match to TRBJ2-5, so the J assignment may be wrong. Germline V gene sequence: CDR1 MDHEN, CDR2 SYDVKM. The CDR3 loop spans 17 amino acids. The CDR3 nucleotides are TGTGCCAGCACTCTAAGTCTCGGCCGGGATTGGAGAGAGACCCAGTACTTC. It encodes CASTLSLGRDWRETQYF.

This chain's CDR3 is CATSRRLAGGTDTQYF. CDR3 nucleotide sequence: TGTGCCACCAGCAGGCGATTAGCGGGGGGCACAGATACGCAGTATTTT. This chain connects TRBV15 to TRBJ2-3; TRBD2 matches at 9 bases. The J segment lost 1 base and the V segment lost 3 bases, leaving 5 bases of the junction unmatched. Germline-derived CDR1 and CDR2 are LNHNV and YYDKDF (reference sequence). The CDR3 covers 16 residues. Full variable domain (remainder filled in from reference TRBV15 and TRBJ2-3): DAMVIQNPRYQVTQFGKPVTLSCSQTLNHNVMYWYQQKSSQAPKLLFHYYDKDFNNEADTPDNFQSRRPNTSFCFLDIRSPGLGDTAMYLCATSRRLAGGTDTQYFGPGTRLTVL.

This clonotype was seen a few times. V and J are TRBV25-1 and TRBJ2-2; D may be TRBD1 (6 bases). V lost 1 base and J 5 bases, leaving 11 bases between the germline ends. The CDR3 covers 15 residues. Germline CDR1 and CDR2: MGHDK and SYGVNS. CDR3 residues: CASSEWGQGTGELFF. The CDR3 region has the DNA TGTGCCAGCAGTGAATGGGGGCAGGGGACCGGGGAGCTGTTTTTT.

V usage is TRBV12-3 or TRBV12-4 and J usage is TRBJ1-2, with D possibly TRBD1 on 6 matching bases. The CDR3 length is 14 residues. The V end was cut by 6 bases, the J end by 4 bases, with 15 bases between. As DNA, the CDR3 is TGTGCCAGCAGCTCAGGGGAAGATGCCTATGGCTACACCTTC. The encoded protein is CASSSGEDAYGYTF.

This clonotype was recorded a few times. The rearrangement joins TRBV27 to TRBJ1-2, with a weak D call TRBD1 (5 bases). Trimming took off 0 bases at V and 4 bases at J, with 12 bases between the two ends. CDR1 and CDR2 (germline): MNHEY, SMNVEV (reference sequence). The CDR3 has 15 residues. The CDR3 reads CASSLSFPGRYGYTF. CDR3 nucleotide sequence: TGTGCCAGCAGTTTATCGTTTCCAGGGCGCTATGGCTACACCTTC.

The CDR3 here is CASSRPGQPQHF. The CDR3 bases are TGTGCCAGCAGCCGCCCGGGACAGCCCCAGCATTTT. The chain combines TRBV6-5 with TRBJ1-5; D not certain. The CDR3 sequence is 12 residues long. V was shortened by 6 bases and J by 7 bases, with 10 bases between the two germline ends. Germline V gene data show CDR1 as MNHEY and CDR2 as SVGAGI.

This chain connects TRBV4-3 to TRBJ2-2; TRBD1 matches at 7 bases. The germline CDR1 and CDR2 sequences are LGHNA and YSLEER. CDR3 size: 18 residues. V lost 0 bases and J lost 2; bases outside the gene matches: 9. The CDR3 here is CASSQDIVQGINTGELFF. The CDR3 nucleotides read TGCGCCAGCAGCCAAGATATAGTACAGGGGATCAACACCGGGGAGCTGTTTTTT.

CDR3 residues: CSATGWYVTQYF. CDR3 coding DNA: TGCAGTGCTACGGGCTGGTATGTTACGCAGTATTTT. V is TRBV20-1 and J is TRBJ2-3; D is undetermined. The CDR3 consists of 12 residues. Germline-derived CDR1 and CDR2 are DFQATT and SNEGSKA (reference sequence). V dropped 4 bases and J dropped 8 bases, with 13 bases sitting between them.

About this clonotype itself: One end of the junction does not line up with germline, which may come from a read error. CDR3 amino acids: CATSPGGGESSYEQYF. The CDR3 DNA reads TGCGCTACCAGTCCCGGGGGCGGGGAGAGCTCCTACGAACAGTACTTC. The chain couples TRBV5-1 to TRBJ2-7; either TRBD1 or TRBD2 may supply D (6 bases each). The germline V gene encodes CDR1 SGHRS and CDR2 YFSETQ. The CDR3 is made up of 16 amino acids.

This sequence joins TRBV10-2 and TRBJ2-5; 8 nucleotides align to TRBD2. CDR1 and CDR2 from the germline V gene are WSHSY and SAAADI. V shed 8 bases, J shed 4 bases, and the junction held 24 bases outside the gene matches. The CDR3 has 19 residues. The CDR3 DNA sequence: TGCGCCAGCGGTTCCCGGGTTGTAACGGGGGGGCGTTTTGGAGAGACCCAGTACTTC. Amino acids: CASGSRVVTGGRFGETQYF.

V is TRBV7-2 and J is TRBJ2-1; D perhaps matches TRBD2 (7 bases). Germline V lookup: CDR1 SGHTA, CDR2 FQGNSA. The V end lost 5 bases, the J end lost 0 bases, and 14 bases lay between the germline ends. CDR3 length: 16 amino acids. The CDR3 here is CASSPSGQSSYNEQFF. CDR3 DNA sequence: TGTGCCAGCAGCCCTAGCGGACAGAGCTCCTACAATGAGCAGTTCTTC.

The gene calls are TRBV20-1 and TRBJ2-1; 7 positions match TRBD1. The J call may be wrong; the DNA end is better matched by TRBJ2-7. In germline, CDR1 is DFQATT, CDR2 SNEGSKA (reference sequence). The CDR3 is 17 residues long. The CDR3 sequence is CSARPPGQKRVMTEQYF. CDR3 bases: TGCAGTGCTCGCCCTCCGGGACAGAAAAGGGTCATGACCGAGCAGTACTTC.

The chain links TRBV10-3 to TRBJ2-7; TRBD1 aligns across 9 bases. Germline values: CDR1 ENHRY, CDR2 SYGVKD. Trimming took 10 bases from V and 4 from J; bases not matched to a gene: 8. The CDR3 loop spans 13 amino acids. The CDR3 sequence is CATYTGQGYEQYF. The CDR3 region has the DNA TGTGCCACCTATACGGGACAGGGTTACGAGCAGTACTTC.

Concerning this clonotype: Its ends do not fully match the called genes, so a read error is possible. CDR3 coding DNA: TGCACCAGCAGCGGGGGGACAGCCATTCCTGAAAAACTGTTTTTT. It is translated as CTSSGGTAIPEKLFF. The V and J genes are TRBV5-1 and TRBJ1-4, with 7 bases fitting TRBD1. The CDR3 covers 15 residues. CDR1 is SGHRS and CDR2 is YFSETQ in the germline V gene.

The rearrangement uses TRBV28 and TRBJ2-1; possibly TRBD2 for D (5 bases). The CDR3 totals 16 residues. Deletions cut 6 bases from V and 8 bases from J, with 23 bases between. Germline lookup yields CDR1 MDHEN and CDR2 SYDVKM. The CDR3 DNA follows: TGTGCCAGCAGCGACCGACTGGCGGGTAGTTTGGATGAGCAGTTCTTC. Protein product: CASSDRLAGSLDEQFF.